This TCR beta chain was captured in a study of cytomegalovirus exposure and HLA in healthy donors. Study overall: The same platform as the roughly 630 first-cohort repertoires was used for the 95 to 150 validation repertoires, a later analysis reported.

The CDR3 loop spans 18 amino acids. The V gene end was trimmed by 0 bases and the J gene end by 4 bases; junction bases not matched to a gene: 12. Germline V gene lookup returns CDR1 MGHRA and CDR2 YSYEKL. Here immunoSEQ multiplex PCR was the method, and the copy in TCRdb shows in-frame clones only, minus some. The sample has 200,000 to 250,000 clones, roughly 84% seen once; the top ten hold 1.5% to 2%. Remarks on this clone: Its antigen is not known.

General study findings and limits: Rare TCR sequences predominated, though certain public TCRs were found in many donors.

This clonotype originated in a woman aged 18 to 35 in good health and CMV-seropositive. J is TRBJ2-1 and V is TRBV4-1, with 7 bases identical to TRBD2. The sample was PBMCs. The CDR3 DNA follows: TGCGCCAGCAGCCAAGAGACGTTACCTAGCGGAGATTACAATGAGCAGTTCTTC. The encoded protein is CASSQETLPSGDYNEQFF.